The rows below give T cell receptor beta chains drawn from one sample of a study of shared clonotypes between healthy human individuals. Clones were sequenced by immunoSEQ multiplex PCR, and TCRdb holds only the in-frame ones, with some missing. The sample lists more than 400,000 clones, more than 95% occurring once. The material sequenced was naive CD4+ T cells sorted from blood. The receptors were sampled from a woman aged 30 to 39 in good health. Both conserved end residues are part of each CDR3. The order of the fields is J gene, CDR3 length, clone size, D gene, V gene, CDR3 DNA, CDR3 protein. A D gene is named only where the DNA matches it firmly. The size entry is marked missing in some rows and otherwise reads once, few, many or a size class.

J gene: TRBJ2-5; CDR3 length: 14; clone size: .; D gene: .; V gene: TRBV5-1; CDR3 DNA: TGCGCCAGCAGCTTGGCGGGGTACCAAGAGACCCAGTACTTC; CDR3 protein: CASSLAGYQETQYF
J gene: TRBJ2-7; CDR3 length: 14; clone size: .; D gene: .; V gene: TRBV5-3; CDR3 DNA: TGTGCCAGCAGCTTGGAGGGGGACGGCTACGAGCAGTACTTC; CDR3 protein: CASSLEGDGYEQYF
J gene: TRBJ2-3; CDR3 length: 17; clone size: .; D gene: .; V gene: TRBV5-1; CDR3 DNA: TGCGCCAGCAGCTTGGGGGCGCCCCAGCAGCTCACAGATACGCAGTATTTT; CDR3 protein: CASSLGAPQQLTDTQYF
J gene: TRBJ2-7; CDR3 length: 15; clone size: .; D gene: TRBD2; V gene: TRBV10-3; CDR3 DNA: TGTGCCATCAGGGACGGGACTAGCGGGATGGACGAGCAGTACTTC; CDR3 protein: CAIRDGTSGMDEQYF
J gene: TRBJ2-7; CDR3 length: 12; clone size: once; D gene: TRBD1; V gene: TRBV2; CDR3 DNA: TGTGCCAGCAGGACAGGGAACTACGAGCAGTACTTC; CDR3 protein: CASRTGNYEQYF
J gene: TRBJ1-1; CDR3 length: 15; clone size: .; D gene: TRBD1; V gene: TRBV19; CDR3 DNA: TGTGCCAGTGGGAAAGGGGACAGAGTGAACACTGAAGCTTTCTTT; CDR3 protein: CASGKGDRVNTEAFF
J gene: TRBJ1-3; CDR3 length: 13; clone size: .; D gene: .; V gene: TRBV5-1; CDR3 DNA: TGCGCCAGCACGAACGACTTAGGAAACACCATATATTTT; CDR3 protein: CASTNDLGNTIYF
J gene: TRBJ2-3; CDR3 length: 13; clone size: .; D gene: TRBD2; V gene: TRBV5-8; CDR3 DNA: TGTGCCAGTGGGACTAGCGGCACAGATACGCAGTATTTT; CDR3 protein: CASGTSGTDTQYF
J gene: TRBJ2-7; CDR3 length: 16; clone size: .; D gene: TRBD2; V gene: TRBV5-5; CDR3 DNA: TGTGCCAGCAGACTGGGACTAGCGGGAGGGACCTACGAGCAGTACTTC; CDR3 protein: CASRLGLAGGTYEQYF
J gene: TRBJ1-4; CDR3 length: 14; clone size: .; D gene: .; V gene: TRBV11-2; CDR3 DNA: TGTGCCAGCAGCTTGGGAACAACTAATGAAAAACTGTTTTTT; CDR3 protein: CASSLGTTNEKLFF
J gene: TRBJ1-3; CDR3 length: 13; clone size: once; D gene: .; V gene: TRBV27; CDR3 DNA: TGTGCCAGCGGCAGGGACTTCGGAAACACCATATATTTT; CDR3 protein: CASGRDFGNTIYF
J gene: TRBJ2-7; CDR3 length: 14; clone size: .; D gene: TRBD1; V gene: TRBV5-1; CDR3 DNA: TGCGCCAGCAGCTTGGTGGACAGGGAGTACGAGCAGTACTTC; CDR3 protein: CASSLVDREYEQYF
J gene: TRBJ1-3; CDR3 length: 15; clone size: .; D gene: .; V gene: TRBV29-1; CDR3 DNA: TGCAGCGTTGTAGTGACAGGCTACTCTGGAAACACCATATATTTT; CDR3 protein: CSVVVTGYSGNTIYF
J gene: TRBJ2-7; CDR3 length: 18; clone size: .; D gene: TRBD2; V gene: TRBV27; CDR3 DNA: TGTGCCAGCAGTTTACTAGCGGGAGGGCCGAGCTATGCCTACGAGCAGTACTTC; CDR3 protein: CASSLLAGGPSYAYEQYF
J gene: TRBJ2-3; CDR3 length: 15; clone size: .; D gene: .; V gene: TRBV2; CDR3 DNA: TGTGCCAGCAGATTTCAGGAATCTAGCACAGATACGCAGTATTTT; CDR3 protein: CASRFQESSTDTQYF
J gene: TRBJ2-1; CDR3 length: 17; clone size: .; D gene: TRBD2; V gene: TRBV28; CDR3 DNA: TGTGCCAGCAGTGAAGATACGCTAGCGGGAGGCTACAATGAGCAGTTCTTC; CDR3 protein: CASSEDTLAGGYNEQFF
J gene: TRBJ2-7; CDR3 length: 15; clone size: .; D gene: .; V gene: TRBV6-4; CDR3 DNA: TGTGCCAGCAGTGACGGGGGAACCTGTACGGGCGAGCAGTACTTC; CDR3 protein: CASSDGGTCTGEQYF
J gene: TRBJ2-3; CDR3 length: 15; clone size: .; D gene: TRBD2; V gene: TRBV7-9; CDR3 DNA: TGTGCCAGCAGCCAACTAGCGGGAGGCACAGATACGCAGTATTTT; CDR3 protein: CASSQLAGGTDTQYF